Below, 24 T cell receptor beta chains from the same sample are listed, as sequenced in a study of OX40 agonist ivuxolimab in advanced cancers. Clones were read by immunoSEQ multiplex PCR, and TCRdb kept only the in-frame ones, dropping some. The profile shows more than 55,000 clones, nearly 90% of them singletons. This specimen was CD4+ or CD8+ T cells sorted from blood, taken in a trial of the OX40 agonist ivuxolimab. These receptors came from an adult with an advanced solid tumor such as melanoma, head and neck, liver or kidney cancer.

CDR3 in amino acids: CASRDSTEAFF. Here the CDR3 DNA reads TGTGCCAGCCGGGACAGCACTGAAGCTTTCTTT. The gene calls are TRBV19 and TRBJ1-1; 7 positions match TRBD1. Per germline, CDR1 LNHDA and CDR2 SQIVND (reference sequence). CDR3 length: 11 residues. Trimming cost V 9 bases and J 4 bases; bases outside gene matches: 2.

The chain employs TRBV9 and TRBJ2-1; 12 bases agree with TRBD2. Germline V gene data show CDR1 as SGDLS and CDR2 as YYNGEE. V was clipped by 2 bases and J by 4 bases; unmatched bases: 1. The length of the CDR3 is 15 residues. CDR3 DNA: TGTGCCAGCAGCGTCCTAGCGGGGGGGTACAATGAGCAGTTCTTC. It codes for CASSVLAGGYNEQFF.

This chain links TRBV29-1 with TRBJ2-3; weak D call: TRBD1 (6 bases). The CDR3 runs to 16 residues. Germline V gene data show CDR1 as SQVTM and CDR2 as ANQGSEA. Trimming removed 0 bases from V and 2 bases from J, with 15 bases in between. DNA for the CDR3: TGCAGCGTTGAAGACTACGGGACAACCGCCACAGATACGCAGTATTTT. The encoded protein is CSVEDYGTTATDTQYF.

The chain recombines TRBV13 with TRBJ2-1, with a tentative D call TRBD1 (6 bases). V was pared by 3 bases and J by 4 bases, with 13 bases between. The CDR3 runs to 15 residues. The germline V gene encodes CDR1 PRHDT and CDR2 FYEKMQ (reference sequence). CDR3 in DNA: TGTGCCAGCAGCTTTGAGGGGGAGAGGTACAATGAGCAGTTCTTC. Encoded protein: CASSFEGERYNEQFF.

The CDR3 reads CSVEGGVTGELFF. CDR3 sequence (DNA): TGCAGCGTTGAAGGTGGGGTAACCGGGGAGCTGTTTTTT. This rearrangement joins TRBV29-1 to TRBJ2-2; no clear D gene. V shed 1 base and J shed 5 bases, with 8 bases lying between them. Germline CDR1 SQVTM, CDR2 ANQGSEA. This CDR3 spans 13 amino acids.

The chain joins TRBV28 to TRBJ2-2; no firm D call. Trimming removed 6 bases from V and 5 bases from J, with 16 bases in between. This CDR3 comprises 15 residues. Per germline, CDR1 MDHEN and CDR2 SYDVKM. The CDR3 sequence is CASSPKSKWTGELFF. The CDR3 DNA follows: TGTGCCAGCAGCCCCAAGTCGAAATGGACCGGGGAGCTGTTTTTT.

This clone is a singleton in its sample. This chain's CDR3 is CASSLWGNYGYTF. Written as DNA, the CDR3 is TGTGCCAGCAGCTTATGGGGAAACTATGGCTACACCTTC. The genes are TRBV7-8 and TRBJ1-2, with D unresolved. V lost 2 bases and J 2 bases, leaving 6 bases between the germline ends. CDR3 length equals 13 residues. In germline, CDR1 is SGHVS, CDR2 FQNEAQ.

Here the CDR3 reads CASSSGTGGRLGYTF. In nucleotides, the CDR3 is TGTGCCAGCAGCTCCGGGACAGGGGGCCGGTTGGGCTACACCTTC. The chain joins TRBV28 to TRBJ1-2; 12 bases agree with TRBD1. CDR1 and CDR2 from the germline V gene are MDHEN and SYDVKM. The J segment lost 8 bases and the V segment lost 6 bases, leaving 10 bases of the junction unmatched. This CDR3 is built from 15 residues.

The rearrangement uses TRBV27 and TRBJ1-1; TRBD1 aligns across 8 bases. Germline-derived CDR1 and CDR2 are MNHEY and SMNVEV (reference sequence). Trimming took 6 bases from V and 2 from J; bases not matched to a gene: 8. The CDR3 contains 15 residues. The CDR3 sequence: CASRLSGGGNTEAFF. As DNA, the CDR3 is TGTGCCAGCAGACTTTCAGGGGGCGGAAACACTGAAGCTTTCTTT.

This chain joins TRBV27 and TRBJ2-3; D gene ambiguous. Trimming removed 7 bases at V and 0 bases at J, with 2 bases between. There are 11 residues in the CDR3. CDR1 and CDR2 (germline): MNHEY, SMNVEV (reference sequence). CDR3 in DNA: TGTGCCAGCACCAGCACAGATACGCAGTATTTT. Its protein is CASTSTDTQYF.

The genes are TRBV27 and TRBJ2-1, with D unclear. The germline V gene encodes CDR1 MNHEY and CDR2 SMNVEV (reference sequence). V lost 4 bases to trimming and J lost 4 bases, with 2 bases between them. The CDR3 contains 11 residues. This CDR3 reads CASSWYNEQFF. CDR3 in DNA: TGTGCCAGCAGTTGGTACAATGAGCAGTTCTTC.

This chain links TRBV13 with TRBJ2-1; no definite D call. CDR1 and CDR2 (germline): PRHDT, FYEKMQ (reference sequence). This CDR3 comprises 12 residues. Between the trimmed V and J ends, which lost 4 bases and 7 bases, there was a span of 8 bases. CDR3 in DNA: TGTGCCAGCAGCTCACGTACGAATGAGCAGTTCTTC. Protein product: CASSSRTNEQFF.

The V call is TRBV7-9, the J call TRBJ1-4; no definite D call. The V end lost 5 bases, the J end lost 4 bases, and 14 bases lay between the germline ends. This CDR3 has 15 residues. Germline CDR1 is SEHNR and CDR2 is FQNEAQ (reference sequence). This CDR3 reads CASSPIGAINEKLFF. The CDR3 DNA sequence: TGTGCCAGCAGCCCGATCGGAGCGATTAATGAAAAACTGTTTTTT. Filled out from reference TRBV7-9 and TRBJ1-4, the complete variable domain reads DTGVSQNPRHKITKRGQNVTFRCDPISEHNRLYWYRQTLGQGPEFLTYFQNEAQLEKSRLLSDRFSAERPKGSFSTLEIQRTEQGDSAMYLCASSPIGAINEKLFFGSGTQLSVL.

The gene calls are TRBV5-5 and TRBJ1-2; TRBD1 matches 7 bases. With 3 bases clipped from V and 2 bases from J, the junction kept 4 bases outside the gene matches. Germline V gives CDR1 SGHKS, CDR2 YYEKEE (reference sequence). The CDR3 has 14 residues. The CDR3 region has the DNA TGTGCCAGCAGCTGGGGGGACAGCAACTATGGCTACACCTTC. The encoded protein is CASSWGDSNYGYTF. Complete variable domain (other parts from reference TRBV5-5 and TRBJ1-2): DAGVTQSPTHLIKTRGQQVTLRCSPISGHKSVSWYQQVLGQGPQFIFQYYEKEERGRGNFPDRFSARQFPNYSSELNVNALLLGDSALYLCASSWGDSNYGYTFGSGTRLTVV.

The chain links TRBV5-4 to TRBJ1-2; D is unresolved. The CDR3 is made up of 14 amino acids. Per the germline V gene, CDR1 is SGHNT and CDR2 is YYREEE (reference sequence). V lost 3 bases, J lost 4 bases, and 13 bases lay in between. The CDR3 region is CASSSDREPYGYTF. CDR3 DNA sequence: TGTGCCAGCAGCTCGGACCGAGAGCCCTATGGCTACACCTTC.

The CDR3 nucleotides are TGCGCCAGCAGCCAAGGTCCGTCCCAAGAGACCCAGTACTTC. It encodes CASSQGPSQETQYF. The V call is TRBV4-3, the J call TRBJ2-5; no definite D call. Trimming removed 1 base from V and 1 base from J, with 7 bases in between. Germline loops: CDR1 LGHNA, CDR2 YSLEER. The CDR3 extends over 14 amino acids.

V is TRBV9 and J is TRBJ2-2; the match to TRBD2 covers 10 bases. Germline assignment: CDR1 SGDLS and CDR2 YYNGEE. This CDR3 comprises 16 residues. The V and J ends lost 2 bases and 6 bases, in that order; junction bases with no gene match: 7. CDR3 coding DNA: TGTGCCAGCAGCGTCTCCGGGACTAGCGTTTCCGGGGAGCTGTTTTTT. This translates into CASSVSGTSVSGELFF.

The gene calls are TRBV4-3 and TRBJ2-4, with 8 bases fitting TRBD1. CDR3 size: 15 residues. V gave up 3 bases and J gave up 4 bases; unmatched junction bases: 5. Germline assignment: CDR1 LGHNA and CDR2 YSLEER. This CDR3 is CASSQGDRGKNIQYF. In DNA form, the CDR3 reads TGCGCCAGCAGCCAGGGCGACAGGGGAAAAAACATTCAGTACTTC.

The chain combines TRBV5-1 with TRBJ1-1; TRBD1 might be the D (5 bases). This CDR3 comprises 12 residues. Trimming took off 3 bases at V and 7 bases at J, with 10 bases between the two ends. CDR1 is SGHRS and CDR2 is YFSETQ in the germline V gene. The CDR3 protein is CASSSDQGEAFF. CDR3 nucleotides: TGCGCCAGCAGCTCAGATCAGGGTGAAGCTTTCTTT. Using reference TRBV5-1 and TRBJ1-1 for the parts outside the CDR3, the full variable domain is KAGVTQTPRYLIKTRGQQVTLSCSPISGHRSVSWYQQTPGQGLQFLFEYFSETQRNKGNFPGRFSGRQFSNSRSEMNVSTLELGDSALYLCASSSDQGEAFFGQGTRLTVV.

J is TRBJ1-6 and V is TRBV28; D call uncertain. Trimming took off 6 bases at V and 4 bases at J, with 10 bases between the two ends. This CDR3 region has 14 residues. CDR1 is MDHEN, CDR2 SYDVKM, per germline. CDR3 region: CASSSDRYNSPLHF. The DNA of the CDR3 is TGTGCCAGCAGCTCGGACCGGTATAATTCACCCCTCCACTTT.

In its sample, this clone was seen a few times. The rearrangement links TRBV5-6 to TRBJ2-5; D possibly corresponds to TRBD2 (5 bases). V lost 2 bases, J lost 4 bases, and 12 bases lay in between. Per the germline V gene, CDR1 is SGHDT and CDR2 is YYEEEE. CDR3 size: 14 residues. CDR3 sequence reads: CASSFSSGRETQYF. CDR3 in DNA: TGTGCCAGCAGCTTCTCCAGCGGACGAGAGACCCAGTACTTC. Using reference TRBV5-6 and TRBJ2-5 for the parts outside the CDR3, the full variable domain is DAGVTQSPTHLIKTRGQQVTLRCSPKSGHDTVSWYQQALGQGPQFIFQYYEEEERQRGNFPDRFSGHQFPNYSSELNVNALLLGDSALYLCASSFSSGRETQYFGPGTRLLVL.

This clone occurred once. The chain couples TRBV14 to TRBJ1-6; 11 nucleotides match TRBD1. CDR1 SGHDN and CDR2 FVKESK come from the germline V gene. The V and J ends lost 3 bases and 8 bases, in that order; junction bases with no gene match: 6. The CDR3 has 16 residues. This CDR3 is CASSHRDRGTYSPLHF. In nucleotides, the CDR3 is TGTGCCAGCAGCCACCGGGACAGGGGGACTTATTCACCCCTCCACTTT. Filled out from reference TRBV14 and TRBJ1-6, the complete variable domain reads EAGVTQFPSHSVIEKGQTVTLRCDPISGHDNLYWYRRVMGKEIKFLLHFVKESKQDESGMPNNRFLAERTGGTYSTLKVQPAELEDSGVYFCASSHRDRGTYSPLHFGNGTRLTVT.

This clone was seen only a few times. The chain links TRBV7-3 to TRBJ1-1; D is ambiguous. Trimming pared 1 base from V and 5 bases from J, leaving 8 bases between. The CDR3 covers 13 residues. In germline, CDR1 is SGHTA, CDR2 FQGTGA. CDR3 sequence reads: CASSLIGGTEAFF. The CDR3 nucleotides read TGTGCCAGCAGCTTAATAGGAGGGACTGAAGCTTTCTTT.

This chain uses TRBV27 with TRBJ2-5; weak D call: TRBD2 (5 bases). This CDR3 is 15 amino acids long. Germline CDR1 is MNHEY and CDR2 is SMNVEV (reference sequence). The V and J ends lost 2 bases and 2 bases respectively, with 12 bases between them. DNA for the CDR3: TGTGCCAGCAGTTTAAGCCTAGCCCCTCAAGAGACCCAGTACTTC. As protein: CASSLSLAPQETQYF.